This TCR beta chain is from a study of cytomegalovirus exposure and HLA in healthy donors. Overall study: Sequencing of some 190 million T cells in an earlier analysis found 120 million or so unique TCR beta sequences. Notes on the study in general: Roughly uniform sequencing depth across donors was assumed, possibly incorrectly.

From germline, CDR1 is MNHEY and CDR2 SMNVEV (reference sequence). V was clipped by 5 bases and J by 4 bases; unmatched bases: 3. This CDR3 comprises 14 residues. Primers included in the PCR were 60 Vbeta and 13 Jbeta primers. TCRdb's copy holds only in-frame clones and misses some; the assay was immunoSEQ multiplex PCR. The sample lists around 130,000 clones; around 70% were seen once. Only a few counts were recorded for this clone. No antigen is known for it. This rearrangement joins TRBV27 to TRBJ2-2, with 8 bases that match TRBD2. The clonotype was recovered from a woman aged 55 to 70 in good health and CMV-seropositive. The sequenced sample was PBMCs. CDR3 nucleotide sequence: TGTGCCAGCAGTCGGGGGGGTTCCACCGGGGAGCTGTTTTTT. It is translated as CASSRGGSTGELFF.